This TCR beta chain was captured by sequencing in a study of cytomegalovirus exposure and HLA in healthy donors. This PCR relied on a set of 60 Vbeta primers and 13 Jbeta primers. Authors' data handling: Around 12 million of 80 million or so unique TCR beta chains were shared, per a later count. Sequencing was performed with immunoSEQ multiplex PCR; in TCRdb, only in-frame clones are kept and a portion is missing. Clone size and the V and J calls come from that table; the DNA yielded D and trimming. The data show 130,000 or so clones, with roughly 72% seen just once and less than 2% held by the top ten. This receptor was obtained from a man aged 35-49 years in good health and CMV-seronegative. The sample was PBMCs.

The CDR3 region is CSVYRDTNTGELFF. The CDR3 nucleotides are TGCAGCGTATACCGGGACACGAACACCGGGGAGCTGTTTTTT. This chain joins TRBV29-1 and TRBJ2-2, with a possible D match to TRBD1 (6 bases). The CDR3 length is 14 residues. V dropped 6 bases and J dropped 0 bases, with 11 bases sitting between them. CDR1 and CDR2 from the germline V gene are SQVTM and ANQGSEA.